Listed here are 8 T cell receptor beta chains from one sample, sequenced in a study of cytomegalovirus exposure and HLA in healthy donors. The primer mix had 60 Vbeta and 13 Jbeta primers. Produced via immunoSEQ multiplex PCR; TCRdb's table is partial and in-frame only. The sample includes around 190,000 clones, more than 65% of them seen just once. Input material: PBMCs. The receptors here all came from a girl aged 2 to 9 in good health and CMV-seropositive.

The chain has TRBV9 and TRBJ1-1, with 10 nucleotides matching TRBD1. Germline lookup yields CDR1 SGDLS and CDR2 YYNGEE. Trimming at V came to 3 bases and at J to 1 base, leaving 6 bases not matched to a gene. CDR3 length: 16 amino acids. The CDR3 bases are TGTGCCAGCAGCGGCCCGGGACAGGGGCCGAACACTGAAGCTTTCTTT. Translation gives CASSGPGQGPNTEAFF.

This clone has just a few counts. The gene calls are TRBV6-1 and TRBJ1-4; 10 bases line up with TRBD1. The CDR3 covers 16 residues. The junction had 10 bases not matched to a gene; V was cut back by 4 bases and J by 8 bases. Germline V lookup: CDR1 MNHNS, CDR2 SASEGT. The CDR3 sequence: CASSGRTGGGSEKLFF. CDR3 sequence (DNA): TGTGCCAGCAGTGGGCGGACAGGGGGAGGGAGCGAAAAACTGTTTTTT.

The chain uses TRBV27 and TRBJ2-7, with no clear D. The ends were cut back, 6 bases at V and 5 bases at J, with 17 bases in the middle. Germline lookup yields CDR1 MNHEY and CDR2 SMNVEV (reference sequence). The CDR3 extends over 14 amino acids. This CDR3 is CASSVLSWAHEQYF. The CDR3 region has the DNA TGTGCCAGCAGCGTACTGTCGTGGGCGCACGAGCAGTACTTC.

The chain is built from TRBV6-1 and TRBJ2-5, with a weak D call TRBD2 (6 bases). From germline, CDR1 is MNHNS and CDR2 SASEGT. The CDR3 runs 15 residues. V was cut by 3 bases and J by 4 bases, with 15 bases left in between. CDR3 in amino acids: CASSEGGASGETQYF. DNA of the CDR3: TGTGCCAGCAGTGAGGGGGGTGCATCAGGAGAGACCCAGTACTTC.

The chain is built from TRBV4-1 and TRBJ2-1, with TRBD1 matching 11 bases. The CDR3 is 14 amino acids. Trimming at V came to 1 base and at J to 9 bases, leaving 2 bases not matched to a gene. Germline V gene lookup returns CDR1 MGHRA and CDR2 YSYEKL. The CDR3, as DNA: TGCGCCAGCAGCCAAGGGACAGGGGGCTTTGAGCAGTTCTTC. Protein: CASSQGTGGFEQFF.

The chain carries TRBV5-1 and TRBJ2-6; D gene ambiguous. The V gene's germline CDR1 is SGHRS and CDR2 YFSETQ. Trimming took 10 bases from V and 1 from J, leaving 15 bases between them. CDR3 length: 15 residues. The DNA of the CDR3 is TGCGCCGGCATACAAGTTCTTTCTGGGGCCAACGTCCTGACTTTC. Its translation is CAGIQVLSGANVLTF.

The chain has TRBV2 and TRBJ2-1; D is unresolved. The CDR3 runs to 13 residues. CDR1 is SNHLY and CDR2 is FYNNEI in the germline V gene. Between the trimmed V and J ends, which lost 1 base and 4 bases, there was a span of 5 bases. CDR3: CASSEVLYNEQFF. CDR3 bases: TGTGCCAGCAGTGAAGTCCTATACAATGAGCAGTTCTTC.

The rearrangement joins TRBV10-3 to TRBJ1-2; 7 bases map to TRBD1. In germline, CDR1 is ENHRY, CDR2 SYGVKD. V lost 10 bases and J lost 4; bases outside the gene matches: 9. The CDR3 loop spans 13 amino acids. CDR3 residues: CANSDRSSYGYTF. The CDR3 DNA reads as TGTGCCAACTCGGACAGGTCTTCCTATGGCTACACCTTC.